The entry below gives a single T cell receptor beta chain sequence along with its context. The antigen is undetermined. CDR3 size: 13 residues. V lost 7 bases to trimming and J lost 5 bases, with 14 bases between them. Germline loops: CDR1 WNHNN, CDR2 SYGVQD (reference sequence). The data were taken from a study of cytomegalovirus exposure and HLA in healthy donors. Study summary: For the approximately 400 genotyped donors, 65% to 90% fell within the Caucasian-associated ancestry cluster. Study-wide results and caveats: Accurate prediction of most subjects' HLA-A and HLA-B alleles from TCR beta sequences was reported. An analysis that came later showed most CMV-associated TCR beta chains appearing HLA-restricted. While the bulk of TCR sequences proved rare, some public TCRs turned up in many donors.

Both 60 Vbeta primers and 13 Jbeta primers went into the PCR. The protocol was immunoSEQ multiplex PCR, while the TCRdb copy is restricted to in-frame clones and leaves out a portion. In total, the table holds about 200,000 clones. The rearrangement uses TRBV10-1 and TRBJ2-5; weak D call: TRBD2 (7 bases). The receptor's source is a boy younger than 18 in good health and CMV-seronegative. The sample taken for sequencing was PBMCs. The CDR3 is CASIRGGGETQYF. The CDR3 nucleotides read TGCGCCAGCATCAGGGGAGGGGGGGAGACCCAGTACTTC.